These 5 T cell receptor beta chains were all obtained from the same sample, sequenced in a study of OX40 agonist ivuxolimab in advanced cancers. Library generation was performed with the immunoSEQ multiplex PCR assay. The table was pulled from immuneACCESS by TCRdb, which kept in-frame rearrangements only. Such tables lose some clones; where checked, under half of the loss comes from unresolved V genes, and the rest has no known cause. This sample holds about 46,000 clones; 85% to 90% were observed only once. Clones ranked in the top ten supply around 3.3% of the sample. The sequencing used CD4+ or CD8+ T cells sorted from blood, collected in a trial of the OX40 agonist ivuxolimab. The receptor source for this set is an adult with an advanced solid tumor such as melanoma, head and neck, liver or kidney cancer.

The rearrangement links TRBV2 to TRBJ1-5; D is ambiguous. The CDR3 loop spans 15 amino acids. V shed 4 bases and J shed 6 bases, with 16 bases lying between them. Germline assignment: CDR1 SNHLY and CDR2 FYNNEI. CDR3 region: CASSVGVQVSQPQHF. In DNA, the CDR3 is TGTGCCAGCAGTGTGGGAGTACAAGTCAGTCAGCCCCAGCATTTT.

J is TRBJ1-2 and V is TRBV28; D unclear. V was pared by 5 bases and J by 7 bases, with 11 bases between. The CDR3 length is 12 residues. Germline V gives CDR1 MDHEN, CDR2 SYDVKM. This CDR3 is CASSTGPGGYTF. The CDR3 coding sequence is TGTGCCAGCAGTACCGGGCCGGGTGGCTACACCTTC.

The chain is built from TRBV19 and TRBJ2-6; D not resolved. Germline lookup yields CDR1 LNHDA and CDR2 SQIVND (reference sequence). The CDR3 is 16 residues long. With 9 bases removed from V and 0 bases from J, the gap between germline ends came to 15 bases. The CDR3, as DNA: TGTGCCAGCGGACCCCGACTGACCTCTGGGGCCAACGTCCTGACTTTC. Its protein is CASGPRLTSGANVLTF.

Here the CDR3 reads CASSPSMNTEAFF. In DNA, the CDR3 is TGTGCCAGCTCACCTTCGATGAACACTGAAGCTTTCTTT. The V and J genes are TRBV18 and TRBJ1-1; D ambiguous. The CDR3 runs 13 residues. CDR1 KGHSH and CDR2 LQKENI come from the germline V gene. V lost 3 bases, J lost 0 bases, and 5 bases lay in between.

This clone is a singleton in its sample. The chain combines TRBV6-5 with TRBJ2-7; possibly TRBD2 for D (6 bases). The V and J ends lost 6 bases and 3 bases respectively, with 12 bases between them. The CDR3 runs 13 residues. Germline assignment: CDR1 MNHEY and CDR2 SVGAGI. The CDR3, as DNA: TGTGCCAGCAGCAGCCGGGAGAACTACGAGCAGTACTTC. Amino acid sequence: CASSSRENYEQYF.